The 11 T cell receptor beta chains in this list originate from one sample, sequenced in a study of CD8 T cells in Susac syndrome. It was with random hexamers that roughly 0.45 to 1 ug RNA was reverse transcribed. TCRdb re-derived calls from the immunoSEQ multiplex PCR reads in MiXCR, one entry per CDR3 protein. The profile covers 180,000 or so distinct CDR3 sequences, with just under 95% appearing a single time and more than 0.12% taken by the ten largest. The sample was CD4+ T cells from PBMCs. The source of these receptors is a human donor in good health.

This clonotype showed up just once. CDR3 coding DNA: TGTGCCAGCAGTGGAGGGTTGGGATATGGCTACACCTTC. Protein sequence: CASSGGLGYGYTF. The rearrangement links TRBV6-5 to TRBJ1-2, with no clear D. V was cut by 5 bases and J by 5 bases, with 12 bases left in between. Germline V gene sequence: CDR1 MNHEY, CDR2 SVGAGI. The CDR3 covers 13 residues.

V and J are TRBV23-1 and TRBJ2-7; D uncertain. Being an ORF, TRBV23-1 has a function that is uncertain. This CDR3 comprises 15 residues. V was shortened by 4 bases and J by 0 bases, with 13 bases between the two germline ends. The CDR3 is CASSLPTGHSYEQYF. The CDR3, as DNA: TGCGCCAGCAGTCTTCCTACGGGCCACTCCTACGAGCAGTACTTC.

Comment on this clonotype: Relative to the germline gene, one junction end is altered; a read error may explain this. The chain has TRBV13 and TRBJ1-1, with D uncertain. Per germline, CDR1 PRHDT and CDR2 FYEKMQ (reference sequence). CDR3 size: 12 residues. CDR3 sequence (DNA): TGCGCCAGCAGCTTCGAGGGAACTGAAGCTTTCTTT. Residues: CASSFEGTEAFF.

The chain has TRBV5-1 and TRBJ1-2; D is ambiguous. This CDR3 has 13 residues. The V and J ends lost 0 bases and 4 bases respectively, with 7 bases between them. The germline V gene has CDR1 SGHRS and CDR2 YFSETQ. CDR3 bases: TGCGCCAGCAGCTTGGACCATCCCTATGGCTACACCTTC. Protein product: CASSLDHPYGYTF.

This chain links TRBV2 with TRBJ1-2, with 7 bases matching TRBD1. The CDR3 sequence is 14 residues long. CDR1 SNHLY and CDR2 FYNNEI come from the germline V gene. The junction had 15 bases not matched to a gene; V was cut back by 5 bases and J by 12 bases. The DNA for the CDR3 is TGTGCCAGCAGTTCCCTAGAGGGGGGGACAGCCAACACCTTC. It encodes CASSSLEGGTANTF.

This chain uses TRBV20-1 with TRBJ2-5; D is ambiguous. Germline V lookup: CDR1 DFQATT, CDR2 SNEGSKA (reference sequence). The CDR3 is made up of 11 amino acids. Trimming pared 5 bases from V and 5 bases from J, leaving 9 bases between. The DNA of the CDR3 is TGCAGTGCTCCCAACGGGGAGACCCAGTACTTC. Its protein product is CSAPNGETQYF.

V usage is TRBV30 and J usage is TRBJ1-2; a possible D gene is TRBD1 (6 bases). Trimming stripped 4 bases from V and 0 bases from J, with 12 bases between. From germline, CDR1 is GTSNPN and CDR2 SVGIG (reference sequence). The CDR3 runs 14 residues. The CDR3 nucleotides are TGTGCCTGGACTTTTACAGGGACTAACTATGGCTACACCTTC. Protein: CAWTFTGTNYGYTF.

J is TRBJ1-2 and V is TRBV4-2; possible D gene TRBD1, 6 bases. Germline CDR1 and CDR2: LGHNA and YNFKEQ. This CDR3 spans 15 amino acids. The V and J ends lost 0 bases and 3 bases respectively, with 11 bases between them. CDR3 sequence: CASSQEEGVDYGYTF. CDR3 DNA: TGTGCCAGCAGCCAAGAAGAGGGGGTGGACTATGGCTACACCTTC.

V gene TRBV5-4 combines with J gene TRBJ2-1; D not resolved. V lost 2 bases to trimming and J lost 0 bases, with 9 bases between them. The CDR3 has 15 residues. Germline-derived CDR1 and CDR2 are SGHNT and YYREEE (reference sequence). The CDR3 reads CASSFLGSSYNEQFF. CDR3 nucleotides: TGTGCCAGCAGCTTTTTGGGCAGCTCCTACAATGAGCAGTTCTTC.

This CDR3 is CASSLGPGRGQPQHF. In DNA, the CDR3 is TGTGCCAGCAGTCTGGGTCCGGGGAGGGGTCAGCCCCAGCATTTT. The chain employs TRBV7-2 and TRBJ1-5; D might be TRBD1 (5 bases). The ends were cut back, 6 bases at V and 6 bases at J, with 18 bases in the middle. CDR3 length: 15 residues. CDR1 and CDR2 from the germline V gene are SGHTA and FQGNSA.

This sequence joins TRBV3-1 and TRBJ2-1; no reliable D call. Germline V gives CDR1 LGHDT, CDR2 YNNKEL (reference sequence). V was cut by 1 base and J by 5 bases, with 6 bases left in between. The CDR3 runs to 13 residues. The DNA for the CDR3 is TGTGCCAGCAGCCAAGTTGGAGACAATGAGCAGTTCTTC. It is translated as CASSQVGDNEQFF.